Reported below is one TCR beta chain. This entry is derived from a study of regulatory and conventional T cells in RAG deficiency. The CDR3 spans 15 residues. Trimming removed 5 bases from V and 1 base from J, with 13 bases in between. Germline V lookup: CDR1 SEHNR, CDR2 FQNEAQ (reference sequence). TCRdb's table, derived via immunoSEQ multiplex PCR, lists solely in-frame clones and lacks some. The sample shows roughly 32,000 clones, about 88% of them seen only once. These data were likewise used in another study, on regulatory T cells. From that second work: The primer mix had 52 TRBV and 13 TRBJ primers.

The TCR was taken from a human donor in good health. The material sequenced was CD8+ T cells sorted from blood. The genes are TRBV7-9 and TRBJ2-3; tentative D call: TRBD2 (5 bases). CDR3 protein: CASSLSGSGTDTQYF. The CDR3 coding sequence is TGTGCCAGCAGCCTCAGCGGAAGCGGCACAGATACGCAGTATTTT.